The rows below give T cell receptor beta chains drawn from one sample of a study of T cell responses to AZD1222 COVID-19 vaccine. Using immunoSEQ multiplex PCR, the repertoire was profiled, and TCRdb retains in-frame clones only, with some absent. This sample's table has around 150,000 clones. Input material: peripheral blood. The receptor set was obtained from an adult in good health. CDR3s include the opening cysteine and the closing phenylalanine or tryptophan. The D gene is left open where the match is weak.

TRBV3-1/TRBV3-2	TRBJ2-7	TRBD2	TGTGCCAGCAGCCAAGAGGCTAGCGGGGGCCACGAGCAGTACTTC	CASSQEASGGHEQYF
TRBV19	TRBJ1-1	NA	TGTGCCAGTAGGACTCTCCCCGACCCCGGGACTGAAGCTTTCTTT	CASRTLPDPGTEAFF
TRBV19	TRBJ2-3	NA	TGTGCCAGTATCGAAGCGGGTGCGCAGTATTTT	CASIEAGAQYF
TRBV6-6	TRBJ2-7	NA	TGTGCCAGCAGCCCGGACAGTTCCTACGAGCAGTACTTC	CASSPDSSYEQYF
TRBV7-9	TRBJ1-2	TRBD1	TGTGCCAGCAGCCCCTCACAGGGGCACAGCGGTGGCTACACCTTC	CASSPSQGHSGGYTF
TRBV12-3/TRBV12-4	TRBJ1-2	NA	TGTGCCAGCAGCCCCATTAGGGGCTACACCTTC	CASSPIRGYTF
TRBV30	TRBJ1-1	NA	TGTGCCTGGGACACCTTAGGGGGTCTGGTGGCTTTCTTT	CAWDTLGGLVAFF
TRBV29-1	TRBJ1-5	TRBD1	TGCAGCGTTTCGACAGGGGCCCCCCAGCCCCAGCATTTT	CSVSTGAPQPQHF
TRBV18	TRBJ1-1	NA	TGTGCCAGCTCACTCCGGGACGAGGGCCCCACTGAAGCTTTCTTT	CASSLRDEGPTEAFF
TRBV6-5	TRBJ1-5	NA	TGTGCCAGCAGGCAGGGGCCTTATAGCAATCAGCCCCAGCATTTT	CASRQGPYSNQPQHF
TRBV7-9	TRBJ2-7	TRBD1	TGTGCCAGCAGCTTTTCATCCTTTGGCAGGGGGCGCCCCGACGAGCAGTACTTC	CASSFSSFGRGRPDEQYF
TRBV19	TRBJ1-2	NA	TGTGCCAGTAGTAGAGCCCGGATCTATGGCTACACCTTC	CASSRARIYGYTF
TRBV7-8	TRBJ1-3	NA	TGTGCCAGCAGCTTAGGGATACAGAGCTCTGGAAACACCATATATTTT	CASSLGIQSSGNTIYF
TRBV27	TRBJ1-6	NA	TGTGCCAGCAGTTCAAGATCAGGGAAGGCACAAAGGGGATATAATTCACCCCTCCACTTT	CASSSRSGKAQRGYNSPLHF
TRBV28	TRBJ2-7	NA	TGTGCCAGCAGTTTAGTAGCCCCCTACGAGCAGTACTTC	CASSLVAPYEQYF
TRBV5-1	TRBJ1-1	NA	TGCGCCAGCAGCGGACAAGAGAACACTGAAGCTTTCTTT	CASSGQENTEAFF
TRBV6-1	TRBJ1-1	NA	TGTGCCAGCAGTGAAGCGCAGTGGGGCAGTCCAGAAGCTTTCTTT	CASSEAQWGSPEAFF
TRBV11-3	TRBJ1-1	NA	TGTGCCAGCAGCTTAGATCTAGTCAGGGACACTGAAGCTTTCTTT	CASSLDLVRDTEAFF
TRBV20-1	TRBJ2-5	NA	TGCAGTGCTAGAGGCCCCGAGGCCCAGTACTTC	CSARGPEAQYF
TRBV24-1	TRBJ1-5	TRBD1	TGTGCCACCAGTGATCCCACAGGGGGATACAATCAGCCCCAGCATTTT	CATSDPTGGYNQPQHF
TRBV4-2	TRBJ1-3	TRBD1	TGTGCCAGCAGCCAAGGAACAGGGGGCTTATTTGGAAACACCATATATTTT	CASSQGTGGLFGNTIYF
TRBV9	TRBJ1-2	TRBD1	TGTGCCAGCAGCGCCGTCGGCAGACAGGGTAGCTACACCTTC	CASSAVGRQGSYTF
TRBV6-5	TRBJ2-2	NA	TGTGCCAGCAGACGCATAGACAGAAACACCGGGGAGCTGTTTTTT	CASRRIDRNTGELFF
TRBV4-2	TRBJ1-5	TRBD1	TGTGCCAGCAGCCTTGGACAGGGAACCAATCAGCCCCAGCATTTT	CASSLGQGTNQPQHF
TRBV27	TRBJ1-5	TRBD1	TGTGCCAGCAAACGGACAGGGGGCTCCTTGGAGCCCCAGCATTTT	CASKRTGGSLEPQHF
TRBV27	TRBJ1-5	NA	TGTGCCAGCAGTTTATCAGGAAATAGCAATCAGCCCCAGCATTTT	CASSLSGNSNQPQHF
TRBV30	TRBJ2-1	NA	TGTGCCTGGAGTGTACGTGTGAATGAGCAGTTCTTC	CAWSVRVNEQFF
TRBV5-1	TRBJ1-1	NA	TGCGCCAGCAGCACGGGACAGAACACTGAAGCTTTCTTT	CASSTGQNTEAFF
TRBV11-2	TRBJ1-2	NA	TGTGCCAGCAGCTCTCACCGGGGGACATCCCCCTATGGCTACACCTTC	CASSSHRGTSPYGYTF
TRBV5-1	TRBJ1-2	TRBD1	TGCGCCAGCAGGGACCTAACAGGGGGCAATGCCTATGGCTACACCTTC	CASRDLTGGNAYGYTF
TRBV7-2	TRBJ2-7	NA	TGTGCCAGCAGCTTTACTTTCGGGTTAGGCTACGAGCAGTACTTC	CASSFTFGLGYEQYF
TRBV6-5	TRBJ1-2	NA	TGTGCCAGCAGTTCGGGGGGCATCGCCTCTAACTATGGCTACACCTTC	CASSSGGIASNYGYTF
TRBV12-3/TRBV12-4	TRBJ1-2	NA	TGTGCCAGCTCGGCCAGGGTCGGCTATGGCTACACCTTC	CASSARVGYGYTF
TRBV19	TRBJ1-1	NA	TGTGCCAGTAGTATAGCTGGGGGGACTGAAGCTTTCTTT	CASSIAGGTEAFF
TRBV28	TRBJ1-2	NA	TGTGCCAGCAGTTTATTTAGGATGGGCGGAGGCTACACCTTC	CASSLFRMGGGYTF
TRBV4-1	TRBJ2-1	NA	TGCGCCAGCAGCCCTAGCTCCTACAATGAGCAGTTCTTC	CASSPSSYNEQFF
TRBV7-3	TRBJ1-1	NA	TGTGCCAGCAGCTTAAAGGGGGGGAACACTGAAGCTTTCTTT	CASSLKGGNTEAFF
TRBV4-1	TRBJ1-5	NA	TGCGCCAGCAGCCAAGATGGTAGCAATCAGCCCCAGCATTTT	CASSQDGSNQPQHF
TRBV6-1	TRBJ1-4	NA	TGTGCCAGCAGTGAATCGAAAGTGTCAGGGGCAACTAATGAAAAACTGTTTTTT	CASSESKVSGATNEKLFF
TRBV7-9	TRBJ2-2	NA	TGTGCCAGCAGCTTATCTGAGGGGGCCGGGGAGCTGTTTTTT	CASSLSEGAGELFF
TRBV11-3	TRBJ2-1	TRBD1	TGTGCCAGCAGCTCACAGGGGCTCGATGAGCAGTTCTTC	CASSSQGLDEQFF
TRBV30	TRBJ1-1	NA	TGTGCCTGGAGCGCTCTGGGGTTTGAAGCTTTCTTT	CAWSALGFEAFF